Here is one T cell receptor (beta chain) with its context. These data belong to a study of blood T cell repertoires in COVID-19. Study-wide background: The analysed material was cDNA or gDNA that came from T cells, B-cell-depleted T cells, or PBMCs.

Original analysis: Reference gene primer amplification in the assay estimated nucleated cell counts. The data were produced by immunoSEQ multiplex PCR, yet TCRdb's version contains in-frame clones alone and is incomplete. V and J calls and clone size are copied from that table; D and trimming were computed from the DNA. The table includes around 500,000 clones, 70% to 90% detected once. Everyone who took part was 18 to 89 years old, and they came from 24 US areas. Recovery among Cohort 3 donors was established by two negative PCRs, clearance, or symptom resolution. This CDR3 contains 15 residues. Germline V gene lookup returns CDR1 SGHDT and CDR2 YYEEEE. Trimming took off 0 bases at V and 8 bases at J, with 12 bases between the two ends.

Sample: PBMCs or T cells enriched from blood (not recorded which). This chain links TRBV5-6 with TRBJ1-6; no definite D call. This sequence originates from a woman in her thirties or forties who had recovered from COVID-19. The CDR3 region is CASSLVRFPDSPLHF. In DNA form, the CDR3 reads TGTGCCAGCAGCTTGGTTCGGTTTCCGGATTCACCCCTCCACTTT.